Shown below are 2 T cell receptor beta chains from a single sample sequenced in a study of cytomegalovirus exposure and HLA in healthy donors. Primers: 60 Vbeta forward and 13 Jbeta reverse. Profiled with immunoSEQ multiplex PCR; TCRdb holds only in-frame clones, not every one. The data contain 150,000 to 200,000 clones, roughly 80% of them singletons. Material for sequencing was PBMCs. The source of these receptors is a male donor in good health and CMV-seronegative.

This chain uses TRBV11-2 with TRBJ1-2, with D tentatively TRBD1 (5 bases). V was cut by 5 bases and J by 0 bases, with 13 bases left in between. The V gene's germline CDR1 is SGHAT and CDR2 FQNNGV. The CDR3 is 15 residues long. CDR3 nucleotides: TGTGCCAGCAGCCGTTTCATGACAGCTAACTATGGCTACACCTTC. Translation: CASSRFMTANYGYTF.

The chain is built from TRBV27 and TRBJ2-7, with D possibly being TRBD2 (6 bases). V gave up 6 bases and J gave up 5 bases, with 14 bases separating them. Germline values: CDR1 MNHEY, CDR2 SMNVEV (reference sequence). The length of the CDR3 is 13 residues. The CDR3: CASSLGGSHEQYF. Written as DNA, the CDR3 is TGTGCCAGCAGCCTGGGGGGTTCCCACGAGCAGTACTTC.